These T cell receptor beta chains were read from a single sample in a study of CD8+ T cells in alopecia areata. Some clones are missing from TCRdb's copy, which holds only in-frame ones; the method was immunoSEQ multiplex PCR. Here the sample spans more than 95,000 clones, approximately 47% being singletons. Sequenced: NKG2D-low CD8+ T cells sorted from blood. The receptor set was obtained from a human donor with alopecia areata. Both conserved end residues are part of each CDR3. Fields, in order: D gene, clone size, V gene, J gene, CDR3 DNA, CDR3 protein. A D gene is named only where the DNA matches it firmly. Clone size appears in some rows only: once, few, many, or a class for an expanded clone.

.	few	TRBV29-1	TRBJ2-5	TGCAGCGTTGATTGGGGCCAGGAGACCCAGTACTTC	CSVDWGQETQYF
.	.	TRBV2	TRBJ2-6	TGTGCCAGCAGCGGGGACCGCCACTCTGGGGCCAACGTCCTGACTTTC	CASSGDRHSGANVLTF
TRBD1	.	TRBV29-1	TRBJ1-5	TGCAGCGTTGAAGAGACAGGGAATAGGGATCAGCCCCAGCATTTT	CSVEETGNRDQPQHF
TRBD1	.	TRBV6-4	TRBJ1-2	TGTGCCAGCAGTGACTTCCGGGACAGGGTTCTTTTAGGCTACACCTTC	CASSDFRDRVLLGYTF
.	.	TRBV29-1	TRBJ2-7	TGCAGCGTTGTGGATGACTACGAGCAGTACTTC	CSVVDDYEQYF
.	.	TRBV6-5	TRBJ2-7	TGTGCCAGCTGGGACGGATCCTACGAGCAGTACTTC	CASWDGSYEQYF
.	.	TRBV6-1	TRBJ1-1	TGTGCCAGCAGTGCATCCACGGATACCCCTGAAGCTTTCTTT	CASSASTDTPEAFF
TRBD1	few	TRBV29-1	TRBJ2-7	TGCAGCGTCGTGACAGGGTACGAGCAGTACTTC	CSVVTGYEQYF
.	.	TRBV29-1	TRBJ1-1	TGCAGCGTTGAAGTCGCAAAGGGTCTGAACACTGAAGCTTTCTTT	CSVEVAKGLNTEAFF
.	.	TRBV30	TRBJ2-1	TGTGCCTGGTGCCCAGGAACGGGAGTTATTGAGCAGTTCTTC	CAWCPGTGVIEQFF
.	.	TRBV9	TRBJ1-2	TGTGCCAGCAGCGTAACCGGGGGCGGAGGTTCTGGCTACACCTTC	CASSVTGGGGSGYTF
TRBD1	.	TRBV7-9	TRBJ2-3	TGTGCCAGCAGCGCTACTGTCGTGAGACAGGGGGCGTCAGATACGCAGTATTTT	CASSATVVRQGASDTQYF
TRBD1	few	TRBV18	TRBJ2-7	TGTGCCAGCTCATCGACAGGGACCAGTTCCTACGAGCAGTACTTC	CASSSTGTSSYEQYF
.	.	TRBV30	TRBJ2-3	TGTGCCTGGATAAGTAGCAACCCCATCGGAGATACGCAGTATTTT	CAWISSNPIGDTQYF
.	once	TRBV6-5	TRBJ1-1	TGTGCCAGCAGTTACGGAGACCGAGGGGCTGAAGCTTTCTTT	CASSYGDRGAEAFF
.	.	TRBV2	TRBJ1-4	TGTGCCAGCAGTGAAGCGCTTCTGGAGGGAGTGGAAAAACTGTTTTTT	CASSEALLEGVEKLFF
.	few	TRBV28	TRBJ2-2	TGTGCCAGCAGCGGGACGTCGACGAACACCGGGGAGCTGTTTTTT	CASSGTSTNTGELFF
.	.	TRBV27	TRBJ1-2	TGTGCCAGCAGTTTATCAACCTTTGACGGAACCTATGGCTACACCTTC	CASSLSTFDGTYGYTF
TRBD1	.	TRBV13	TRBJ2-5	TGTGCCAGCAGCATCCAAACAGGGGTCGACCAAGAGACCCAGTACTTC	CASSIQTGVDQETQYF
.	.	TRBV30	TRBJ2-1	TGTGCCTGGACAGGTAAAGAGCAGTTCTTC	CAWTGKEQFF
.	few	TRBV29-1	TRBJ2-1	TGCAGCGTTGAGTCTGAATCGGCCAGGGGTGAGCAGTTCTTC	CSVESESARGEQFF
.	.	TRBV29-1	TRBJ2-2	TGCAGCGTTAGGGGGGCCCTCACCGGGGAGCTGTTTTTT	CSVRGALTGELFF
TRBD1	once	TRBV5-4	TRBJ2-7	TGTGCCAGCAGCCAGGGGACAGCCTACGAGCAGTACTTC	CASSQGTAYEQYF
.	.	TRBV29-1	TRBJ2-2	TGCAGCGTTGAAGATCCCCGAGAGTTAGCCGGGGAGCTGTTTTTT	CSVEDPRELAGELFF
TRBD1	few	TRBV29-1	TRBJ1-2	TGCAGCGTTGTAGGGGACAGGGGGCTCCATGGCTACACCTTC	CSVVGDRGLHGYTF
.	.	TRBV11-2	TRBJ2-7	TGTGCCAGCACCCCGGGGCTCGAGCAGTACTTC	CASTPGLEQYF
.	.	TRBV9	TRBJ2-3	TGTGCCAGCAGCGGACCGGGAATGGGGTCTAGCGATACGCAGTATTTT	CASSGPGMGSSDTQYF
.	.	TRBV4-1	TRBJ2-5	TGCGCCAGCAGCCAAGAGGCAGGGCAAGAGACCCAGTACTTC	CASSQEAGQETQYF
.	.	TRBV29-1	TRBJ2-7	TGCAGCGTTGTGGGTCAGGAATCCTACGAGCAGTACTTC	CSVVGQESYEQYF
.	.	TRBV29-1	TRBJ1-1	TGCAGCGTTGACGGCGAGGGTGAAGCTTTCTTT	CSVDGEGEAFF
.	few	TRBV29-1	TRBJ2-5	TGCAGCGTCTTGTATCAGGGGGGGGAGACCCAGTACTTC	CSVLYQGGETQYF
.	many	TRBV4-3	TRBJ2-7	TGCGCCAGCAGCCAGGCGGAGGGGGCCTCCTACGAGCAGTACTTC	CASSQAEGASYEQYF
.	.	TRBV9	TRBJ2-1	TGTGCCAGCAGCGCAGGCTCCCTAAATGAGCAGTTCTTC	CASSAGSLNEQFF
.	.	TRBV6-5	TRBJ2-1	TGTGCCAGCAACTCCTACAATGAGCAGTTCTTC	CASNSYNEQFF
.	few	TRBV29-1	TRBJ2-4	TGCAGCGTTGTCAGGGATGTCATTCAGTACTTC	CSVVRDVIQYF
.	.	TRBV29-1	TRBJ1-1	TGCAGCGGAAACAGGCTGAACACTGAAGCTTTCTTT	CSGNRLNTEAFF
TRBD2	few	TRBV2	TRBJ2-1	TGTGCCAGCAGTGGACTAGCGGGATCTGAGCCCCACTGGGGGGCCTACAATGAGCAGTTCTTC	CASSGLAGSEPHWGAYNEQFF
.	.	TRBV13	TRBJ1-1	TGTGCCAGCAGCTCCGGAATGGGGACTGAAGCTTTCTTT	CASSSGMGTEAFF
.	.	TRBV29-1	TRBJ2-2	TGCAGCGTTGGGGTTTACGGGGAGCTGTTTTTT	CSVGVYGELFF
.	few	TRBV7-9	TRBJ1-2	TGTGCCAGCAGCCCACCGGGGGCAGAGGGCTACACCTTC	CASSPPGAEGYTF
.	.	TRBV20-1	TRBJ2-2	TGCAGTGCTAACAGAGCCGGGGAGCTGTTTTTT	CSANRAGELFF
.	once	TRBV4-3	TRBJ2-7	TGCGCCAGCAGCCAAGAGATAGCGGCTCGGGGCGAGCAGTACTTC	CASSQEIAARGEQYF
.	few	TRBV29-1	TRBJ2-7	TGCAGCGTTGAGGTCCGCTCGAGGGAGCAGTACTTC	CSVEVRSREQYF
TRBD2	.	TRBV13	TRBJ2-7	TGTGCCAGCAGCCCCCCTAGCGGGGGGGCGGCCGAGCAGTACTTC	CASSPPSGGAAEQYF
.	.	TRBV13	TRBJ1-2	TGTGCCAGCAGCCAAGGGGACGGAGGGTACTATGGCTACACCTTC	CASSQGDGGYYGYTF
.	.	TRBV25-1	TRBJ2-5	TGTGCCAGCAGTGGCGTGGAGACCCAGTACTTC	CASSGVETQYF
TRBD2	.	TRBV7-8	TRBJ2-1	TGTGCCAGCAGCTCTCCCGGACTAGCGGCAGAGCAGTTCTTC	CASSSPGLAAEQFF
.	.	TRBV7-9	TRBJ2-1	TGTGCCAGCAGCTTATCCGAAAGGGTCCATGAGCAGTTCTTC	CASSLSERVHEQFF
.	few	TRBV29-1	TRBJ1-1	TGCAGCGTGCGCCCGGCCAGGGGTAACACTGAAGCTTTCTTT	CSVRPARGNTEAFF
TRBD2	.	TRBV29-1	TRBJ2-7	TGCAGCGTCCCCCGGGGGGAGAGGTTTGGGGAGCAGTACTTC	CSVPRGERFGEQYF
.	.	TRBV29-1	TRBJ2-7	TGCAGCGTTGAGCTAGAGCAGCCTGACTCCTACGAGCAGTACTTC	CSVELEQPDSYEQYF
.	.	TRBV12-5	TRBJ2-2	TGTGCTAGTGGTTTGGTAGTACTGAGAAGCGGGGAGCTGTTTTTT	CASGLVVLRSGELFF
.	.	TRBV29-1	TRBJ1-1	TGCAGCGTTGAAGATCGGACAGATGAAGCTTTCTTT	CSVEDRTDEAFF
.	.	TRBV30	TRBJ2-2	TGTGCCTGGAGTCAGGCCGGGGAGCTGTTTTTT	CAWSQAGELFF
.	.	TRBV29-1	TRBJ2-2	TGCAGCGTCCGGGACGGCAACACCGGGGAGCTGTTTTTT	CSVRDGNTGELFF